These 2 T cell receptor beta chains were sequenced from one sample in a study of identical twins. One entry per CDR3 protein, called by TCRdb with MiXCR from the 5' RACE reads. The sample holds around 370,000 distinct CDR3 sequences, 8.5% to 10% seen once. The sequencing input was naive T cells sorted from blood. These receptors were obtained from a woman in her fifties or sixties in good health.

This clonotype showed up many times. The CDR3 loop reads CSVLLREGLWSEQFF. The CDR3 bases are TGCAGCGTTCTTTTGCGGGAGGGCCTTTGGAGTGAGCAGTTCTTC. The genes are TRBV29-1 and TRBJ2-1, with 9 bases that match TRBD2. Germline trimming cut 5 bases from V and 9 bases from J; bases unmatched to any gene: 14. This CDR3 region has 15 residues. The germline CDR1 and CDR2 sequences are SQVTM and ANQGSEA.

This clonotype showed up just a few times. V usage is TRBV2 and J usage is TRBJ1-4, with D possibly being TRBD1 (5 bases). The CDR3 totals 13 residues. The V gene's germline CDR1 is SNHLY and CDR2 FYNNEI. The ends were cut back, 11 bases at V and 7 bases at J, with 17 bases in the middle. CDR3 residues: CAGQSGGTEKLFF. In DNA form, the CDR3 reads TGTGCCGGCCAATCTGGGGGGACTGAAAAACTGTTTTTT. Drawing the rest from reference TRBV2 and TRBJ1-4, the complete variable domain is EPEVTQTPSHQVTQMGQEVILRCVPISNHLYFYWYRQILGQKVEFLVSFYNNEISEKSEIFDDQFSVERPDGSNFTLKIRSTKLEDSAMYFCAGQSGGTEKLFFGSGTQLSVL.